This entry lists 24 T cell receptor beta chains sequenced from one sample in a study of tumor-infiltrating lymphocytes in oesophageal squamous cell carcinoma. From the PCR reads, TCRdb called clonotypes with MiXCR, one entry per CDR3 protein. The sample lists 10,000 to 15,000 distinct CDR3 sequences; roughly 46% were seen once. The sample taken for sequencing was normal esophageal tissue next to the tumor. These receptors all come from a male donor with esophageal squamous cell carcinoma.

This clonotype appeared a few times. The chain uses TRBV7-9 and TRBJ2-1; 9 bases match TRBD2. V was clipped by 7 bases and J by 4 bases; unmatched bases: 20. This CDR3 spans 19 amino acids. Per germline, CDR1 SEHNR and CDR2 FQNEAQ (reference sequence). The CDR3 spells CASTLGAGRSSGAYNEQFF. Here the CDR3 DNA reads TGTGCCAGCACCCTAGGGGCAGGGAGATCTAGCGGGGCATACAATGAGCAGTTCTTC.

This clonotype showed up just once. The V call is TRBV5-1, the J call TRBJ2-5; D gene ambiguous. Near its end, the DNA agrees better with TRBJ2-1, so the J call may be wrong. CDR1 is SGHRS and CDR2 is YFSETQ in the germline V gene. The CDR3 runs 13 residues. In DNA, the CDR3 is TGCGCCAGCAGCTTGGTAGCAAACCGCGAGCAGTTCTTC. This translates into CASSLVANREQFF.

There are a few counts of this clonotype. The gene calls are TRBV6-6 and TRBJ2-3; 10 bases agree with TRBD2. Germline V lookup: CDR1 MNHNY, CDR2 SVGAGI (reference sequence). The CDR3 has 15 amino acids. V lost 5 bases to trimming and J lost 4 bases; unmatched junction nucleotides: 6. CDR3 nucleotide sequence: TGTGCCAGCAGTCAATGGAGCGGGAGGGCAGATACGCAGTATTTT. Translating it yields CASSQWSGRADTQYF.

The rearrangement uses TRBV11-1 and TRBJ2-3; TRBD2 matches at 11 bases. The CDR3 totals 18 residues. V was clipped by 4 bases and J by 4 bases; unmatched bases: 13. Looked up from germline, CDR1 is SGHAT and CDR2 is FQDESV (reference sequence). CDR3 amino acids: CASSSQALLAGVADTQYF. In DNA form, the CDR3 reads TGTGCCAGCAGCTCCCAGGCCTTACTAGCGGGAGTAGCAGATACGCAGTATTTT.

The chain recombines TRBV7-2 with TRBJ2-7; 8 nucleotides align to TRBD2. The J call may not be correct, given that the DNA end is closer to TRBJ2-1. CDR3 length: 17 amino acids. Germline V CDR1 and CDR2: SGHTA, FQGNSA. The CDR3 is CASSYFGGSGIYNEQFF. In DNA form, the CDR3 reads TGTGCCAGCAGCTATTTCGGCGGTAGCGGGATATACAATGAGCAGTTCTTC.

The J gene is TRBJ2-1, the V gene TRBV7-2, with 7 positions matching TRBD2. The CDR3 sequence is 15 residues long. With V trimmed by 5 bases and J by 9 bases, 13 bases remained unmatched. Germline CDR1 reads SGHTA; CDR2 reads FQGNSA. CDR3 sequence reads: CASSPQGGRALEQFF. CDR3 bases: TGTGCCAGCAGCCCTCAGGGCGGGAGAGCTCTTGAGCAGTTCTTC.

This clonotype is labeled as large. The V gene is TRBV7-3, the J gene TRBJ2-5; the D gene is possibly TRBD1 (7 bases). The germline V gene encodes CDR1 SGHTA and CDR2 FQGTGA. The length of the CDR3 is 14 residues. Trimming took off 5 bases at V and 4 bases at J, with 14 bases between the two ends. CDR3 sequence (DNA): TGTGCCAGCAGCCCCCAGGGGGGTTTAGAGACCCAGTACTTC. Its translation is CASSPQGGLETQYF.

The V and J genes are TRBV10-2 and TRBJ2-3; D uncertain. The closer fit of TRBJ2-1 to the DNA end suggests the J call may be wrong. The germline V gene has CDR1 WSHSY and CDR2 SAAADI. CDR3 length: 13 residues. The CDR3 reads CASTRTSYNEQFF. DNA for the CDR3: TGCGCCAGCACCAGGACGAGCTACAATGAGCAGTTCTTC.

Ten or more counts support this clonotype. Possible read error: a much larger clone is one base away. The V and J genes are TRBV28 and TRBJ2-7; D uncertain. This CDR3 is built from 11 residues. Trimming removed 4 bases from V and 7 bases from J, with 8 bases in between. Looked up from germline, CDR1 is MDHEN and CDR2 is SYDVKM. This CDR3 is CASSSPDEQYF. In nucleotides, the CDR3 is TGTGCCAGCAGTTCCCCAGATGAGCAGTACTTC.

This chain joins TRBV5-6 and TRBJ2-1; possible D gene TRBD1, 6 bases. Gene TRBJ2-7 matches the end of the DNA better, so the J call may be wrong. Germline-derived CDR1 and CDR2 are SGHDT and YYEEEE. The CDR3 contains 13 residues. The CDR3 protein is CASNEGQTYEQYF. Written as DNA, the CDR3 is TGTGCCAGCAACGAAGGACAGACCTACGAGCAGTACTTC.

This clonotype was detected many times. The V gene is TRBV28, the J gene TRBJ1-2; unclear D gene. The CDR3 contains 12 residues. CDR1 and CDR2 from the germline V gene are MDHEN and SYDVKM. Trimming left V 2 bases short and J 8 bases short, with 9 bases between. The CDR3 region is CASSLPGRGYTF. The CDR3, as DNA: TGTGCCAGCAGTTTACCTGGTCGGGGCTACACCTTC.

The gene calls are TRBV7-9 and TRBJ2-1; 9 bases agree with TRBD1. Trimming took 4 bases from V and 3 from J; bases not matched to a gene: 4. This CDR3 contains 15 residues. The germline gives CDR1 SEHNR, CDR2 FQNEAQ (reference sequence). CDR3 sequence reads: CASSSGQGDYNEQFF. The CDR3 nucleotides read TGTGCCAGCAGCTCGGGACAGGGAGACTACAATGAGCAGTTCTTC. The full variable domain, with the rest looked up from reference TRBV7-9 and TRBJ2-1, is DTGVSQNPRHKITKRGQNVTFRCDPISEHNRLYWYRQTLGQGPEFLTYFQNEAQLEKSRLLSDRFSAERPKGSFSTLEIQRTEQGDSAMYLCASSSGQGDYNEQFFGPGTRLTVL.

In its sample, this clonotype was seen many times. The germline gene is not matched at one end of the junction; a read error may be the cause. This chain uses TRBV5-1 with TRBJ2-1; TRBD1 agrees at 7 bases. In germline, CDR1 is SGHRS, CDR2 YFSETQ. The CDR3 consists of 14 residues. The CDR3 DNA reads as TGCGCCAGCAGCTCAACCGACAGGGAGAGGGATGGGTACTTC. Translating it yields CASSSTDRERDGYF.

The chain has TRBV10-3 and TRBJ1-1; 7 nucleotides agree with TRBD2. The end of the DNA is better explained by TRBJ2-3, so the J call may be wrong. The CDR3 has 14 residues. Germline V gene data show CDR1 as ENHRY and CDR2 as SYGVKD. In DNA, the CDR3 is TGTGCCATCGATCGGGGGACTACACCTGATACGCAGTATTTT. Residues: CAIDRGTTPDTQYF.

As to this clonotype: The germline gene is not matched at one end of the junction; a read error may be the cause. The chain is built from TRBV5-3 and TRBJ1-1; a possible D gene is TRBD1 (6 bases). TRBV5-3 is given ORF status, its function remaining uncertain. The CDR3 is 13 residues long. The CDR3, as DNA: TGTGCCAGCAGCTTTTTTGGGGGCCATGGGGCTTTCTTT. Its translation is CASSFFGGHGAFF.

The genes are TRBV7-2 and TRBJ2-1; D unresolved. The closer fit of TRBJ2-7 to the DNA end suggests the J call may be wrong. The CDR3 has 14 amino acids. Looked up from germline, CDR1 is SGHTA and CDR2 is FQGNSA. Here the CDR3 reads CASSLDYLSYEQYF. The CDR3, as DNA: TGTGCCAGCAGCTTAGACTACCTCTCCTACGAGCAGTACTTC.

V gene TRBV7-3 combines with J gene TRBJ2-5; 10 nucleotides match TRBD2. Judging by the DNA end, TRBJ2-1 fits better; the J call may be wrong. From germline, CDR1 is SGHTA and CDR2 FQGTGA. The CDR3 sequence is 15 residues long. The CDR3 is CASSPGTSDLETQFF. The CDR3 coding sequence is TGTGCCAGCAGCCCAGGGACTAGCGATCTCGAGACCCAGTTCTTC.

The CDR3 loop reads CASSKTSGRAPTEDTQYF. Written as DNA, the CDR3 is TGTGCCAGCAGTAAGACTAGCGGGAGGGCCCCGACGGAAGATACGCAGTATTTT. This chain links TRBV6-1 with TRBJ2-3, with 14 positions matching TRBD2. CDR1 MNHNS and CDR2 SASEGT come from the germline V gene. The CDR3 covers 18 residues. With 5 bases clipped from V and 5 bases from J, the junction kept 12 bases outside the gene matches.

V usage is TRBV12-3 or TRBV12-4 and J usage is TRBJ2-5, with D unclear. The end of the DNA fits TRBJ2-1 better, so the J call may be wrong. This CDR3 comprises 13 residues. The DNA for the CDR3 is TGTGCCAGCAGTTTTTGGACCTTTAATGAGCAGTTCTTC. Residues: CASSFWTFNEQFF.

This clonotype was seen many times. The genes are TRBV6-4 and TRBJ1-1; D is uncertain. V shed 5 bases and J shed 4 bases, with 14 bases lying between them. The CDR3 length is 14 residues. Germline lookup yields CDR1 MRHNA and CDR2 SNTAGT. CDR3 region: CASSWANTATEAFF. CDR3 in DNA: TGTGCCAGCAGTTGGGCAAACACAGCCACTGAAGCTTTCTTT.

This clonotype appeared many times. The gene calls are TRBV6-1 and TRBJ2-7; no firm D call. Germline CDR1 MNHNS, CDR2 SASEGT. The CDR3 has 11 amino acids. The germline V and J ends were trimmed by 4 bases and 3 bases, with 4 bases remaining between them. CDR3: CASSAIYEQYF. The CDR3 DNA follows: TGTGCCAGCAGTGCAATCTACGAGCAGTACTTC.

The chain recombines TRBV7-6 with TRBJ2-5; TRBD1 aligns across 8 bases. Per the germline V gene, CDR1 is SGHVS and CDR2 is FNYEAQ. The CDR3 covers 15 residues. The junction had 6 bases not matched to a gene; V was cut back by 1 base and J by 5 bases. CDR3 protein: CASSLVGRGLETQYF. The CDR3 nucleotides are TGTGCCAGCAGCTTAGTCGGCAGGGGGCTCGAGACCCAGTACTTC.

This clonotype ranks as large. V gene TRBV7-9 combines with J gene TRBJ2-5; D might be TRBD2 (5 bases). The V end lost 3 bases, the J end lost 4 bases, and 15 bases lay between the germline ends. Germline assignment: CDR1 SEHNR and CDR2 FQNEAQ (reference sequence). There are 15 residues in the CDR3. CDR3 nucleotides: TGTGCCAGCAGCTTGTATGGGAGCTTGGGAGAGACCCAGTACTTC. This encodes CASSLYGSLGETQYF.

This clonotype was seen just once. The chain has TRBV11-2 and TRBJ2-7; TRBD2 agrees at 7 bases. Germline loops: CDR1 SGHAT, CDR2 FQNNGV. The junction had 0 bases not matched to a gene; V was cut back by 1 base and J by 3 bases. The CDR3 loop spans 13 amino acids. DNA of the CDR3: TGTGCCAGCAGCTTAGGGACTAGCTACGAGCAGTACTTC. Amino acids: CASSLGTSYEQYF.